These 19 T cell receptor beta chains were all obtained from the same sample, sequenced in a study of cytomegalovirus exposure and HLA in healthy donors. 13 Jbeta primers and 60 Vbeta primers were used for the PCR. Generated by immunoSEQ multiplex PCR, the TCRdb table keeps only in-frame clones and is missing some. The sample carries 100,000 to 150,000 clones, about three quarters recorded once. Sequencing used PBMCs. Receptors originate from a woman in her thirties or forties in good health and CMV-seropositive.

This clone was seen at least ten times. The rearrangement links TRBV4-3 to TRBJ1-1; perhaps TRBD1 as D (5 bases). CDR3 length equals 15 residues. CDR1 is LGHNA, CDR2 YSLEER, per germline. Deletions cut 0 bases from V and 2 bases from J, with 10 bases between. CDR3 nucleotide sequence: TGCGCCAGCAGCCAAGATGACGGGACTAACACTGAAGCTTTCTTT. Translated, it gives CASSQDDGTNTEAFF.

The chain has TRBV19 and TRBJ1-2; possibly TRBD1 for D (6 bases). The CDR3 sequence is 14 residues long. Germline CDR1 is LNHDA and CDR2 is SQIVND (reference sequence). The V end was cut by 4 bases, the J end by 3 bases, with 12 bases between. CDR3 loop: CASSTEQGYYGYTF. The CDR3 region has the DNA TGTGCCAGTAGTACCGAACAGGGATACTATGGCTACACCTTC. Using reference TRBV19 and TRBJ1-2 for the parts outside the CDR3, the full variable domain is DGGITQSPKYLFRKEGQNVTLSCEQNLNHDAMYWYRQDPGQGLRLIYYSQIVNDFQKGDIAEGYSVSREKKESFPLTVTSAQKNPTAFYLCASSTEQGYYGYTFGSGTRLTVV.

V usage is TRBV15 and J usage is TRBJ1-1; D gene ambiguous. Germline CDR1 LNHNV, CDR2 YYDKDF (reference sequence). The V end lost 0 bases, the J end lost 8 bases, and 10 bases lay between the germline ends. The length of the CDR3 is 13 residues. The chain's CDR3 is CATSRDGAAEAFF. In DNA, the CDR3 is TGTGCCACCAGCAGAGATGGAGCAGCCGAAGCTTTCTTT.

This clone was recorded once. J is TRBJ1-1 and V is TRBV6-6; a weak D match, TRBD1 (5 bases). Germline lookup yields CDR1 MNHNY and CDR2 SVGAGI (reference sequence). This CDR3 has 15 residues. Trimming cost V 10 bases and J 0 bases, with 18 bases left between them. CDR3 nucleotides: TGTGCCACCACCACGATAGACAGCCTGAACACTGAAGCTTTCTTT. Translation gives CATTTIDSLNTEAFF.

V usage is TRBV5-1 and J usage is TRBJ2-7; the match to TRBD1 covers 7 bases. CDR3 length: 14 residues. Trimming removed 4 bases from V and 2 bases from J; junction bases left unmatched: 6. Germline CDR1 and CDR2: SGHRS and YFSETQ. CDR3: CASSLWTGPYEQYF. The CDR3 bases are TGCGCCAGCAGCCTGTGGACAGGCCCCTACGAGCAGTACTTC.

The rearrangement uses TRBV7-2 and TRBJ1-2, with 11 bases lining up with TRBD1. The germline V gene encodes CDR1 SGHTA and CDR2 FQGNSA. The CDR3 is made up of 16 amino acids. With V trimmed by 5 bases and J by 8 bases, 13 bases remained unmatched. The CDR3 bases are TGTGCCAGCAGCCTCCCCAGCGGGACAGGGGGAGCGGGCTACACCTTC. Encoded protein: CASSLPSGTGGAGYTF.

The chain joins TRBV5-6 to TRBJ1-1, with 9 bases aligning to TRBD1. This CDR3 is 17 amino acids long. Germline assignment: CDR1 SGHDT and CDR2 YYEEEE. V lost 2 bases and J lost 0; bases outside the gene matches: 8. The CDR3 region has the DNA TGTGCCAGCAGCTTTTCCGGGACAGGGCAGTTGAACACTGAAGCTTTCTTT. Translation: CASSFSGTGQLNTEAFF.

The CDR3 protein is CASSQVAGDDYGYTF. CDR3 bases: TGTGCCAGCAGCCAAGTCGCAGGGGACGACTATGGCTACACCTTC. The chain joins TRBV14 to TRBJ1-2; tentatively, D is TRBD1 (6 bases). From germline, CDR1 is SGHDN and CDR2 FVKESK. V lost 1 base and J 3 bases, leaving 12 bases between the germline ends. The CDR3 is 15 residues long. Full variable domain (missing parts from reference TRBV14 and TRBJ1-2): EAGVTQFPSHSVIEKGQTVTLRCDPISGHDNLYWYRRVMGKEIKFLLHFVKESKQDESGMPNNRFLAERTGGTYSTLKVQPAELEDSGVYFCASSQVAGDDYGYTFGSGTRLTVV.

This clone was seen more than once but under ten times. The J gene is TRBJ1-1, the V gene TRBV5-4; tentative D call: TRBD1 (6 bases). Germline CDR1 SGHNT, CDR2 YYREEE (reference sequence). The CDR3 length is 15 residues. Trimming left V 0 bases short and J 5 bases short, with 14 bases between. As DNA, the CDR3 is TGTGCCAGCAGCTTGGTTCAGGGGCGGGGGACTGAAGCTTTCTTT. It is translated as CASSLVQGRGTEAFF.

The chain has TRBV7-2 and TRBJ2-5, with 8 bases matching TRBD1. CDR1 SGHTA and CDR2 FQGNSA come from the germline V gene. V shed 2 bases, J shed 4 bases, and the junction held 3 bases outside the gene matches. The CDR3 loop spans 14 amino acids. The CDR3 here is CASSLTGGRETQYF. The CDR3 nucleotides read TGTGCCAGCAGCTTAACAGGGGGAAGAGAGACCCAGTACTTC.

This chain links TRBV7-9 with TRBJ1-4; 7 nucleotides match TRBD1. The J segment lost 8 bases and the V segment lost 2 bases, leaving 11 bases of the junction unmatched. The CDR3 has 16 amino acids. Per the germline V gene, CDR1 is SEHNR and CDR2 is FQNEAQ (reference sequence). This CDR3 is CASSLNRDRRGEKLFF. The CDR3 DNA reads TGTGCCAGCAGCTTAAATCGGGACAGACGGGGGGAAAAACTGTTTTTT.

This chain connects TRBV4-2 to TRBJ1-1; 8 bases are a match to TRBD1. The CDR3 covers 17 residues. Trimming took 0 bases from V and 2 from J; bases not matched to a gene: 8. Germline V gene data show CDR1 as LGHNA and CDR2 as YNFKEQ. The CDR3 nucleotides read TGTGCCAGCAGCCAAGATCATGGGGGGACAGGAAACACTGAAGCTTTCTTT. This translates into CASSQDHGGTGNTEAFF.

This clone has only one observation. V gene TRBV4-1 combines with J gene TRBJ2-3, with D possibly TRBD1 on 6 matching bases. V lost 4 bases and J lost 3, with 14 bases in between. Germline loops: CDR1 MGHRA, CDR2 YSYEKL. This CDR3 region has 15 residues. CDR3 nucleotides: TGCGCCAGCAGCCTCCAACCCGGACAGACAGATACGCAGTATTTT. Translating gives CASSLQPGQTDTQYF.

This chain links TRBV4-3 with TRBJ1-4; 9 bases match TRBD1. CDR3 length: 17 residues. Germline V gives CDR1 LGHNA, CDR2 YSLEER. With 1 base clipped from V and 8 bases from J, the junction kept 11 bases outside the gene matches. The CDR3 here is CASSQGSRRQGGEKLFF. The CDR3, as DNA: TGCGCCAGCAGCCAAGGCTCTAGAAGACAGGGGGGGGAAAAACTGTTTTTT.

This chain uses TRBV18 with TRBJ2-1; 8 bases match TRBD2. The CDR3 loop spans 14 amino acids. The V segment lost 1 base and the J segment 8 bases; nucleotides outside the gene matches: 4. In germline, CDR1 is KGHSH, CDR2 LQKENI. CDR3 sequence: CASSPQTSAHEQFF. Written as DNA, the CDR3 is TGTGCCAGCTCACCACAGACTAGCGCGCATGAGCAGTTCTTC.

A remark on this clone: One end of the junction does not line up with germline, which may come from a read error. The J gene is TRBJ1-6, the V gene TRBV10-3; TRBD1 agrees at 7 bases. Germline assignment: CDR1 ENHRY and CDR2 SYGVKD. This CDR3 is 12 amino acids long. The CDR3 protein is CAISDPSGTAIF. The CDR3 nucleotides are TGTGCCATCAGTGATCCGTCCGGGACAGCCATTTTT.

This clone occurred a few times. This chain links TRBV27 with TRBJ1-2; perhaps TRBD1 as D (5 bases). The CDR3 covers 17 residues. The V end lost 6 bases, the J end lost 0 bases, and 20 bases lay between the germline ends. Per germline, CDR1 MNHEY and CDR2 SMNVEV (reference sequence). CDR3 in DNA: TGTGCCAGCAGCCCTCTGGGCGGGGGAGGGGCTAACTATGGCTACACCTTC. Translated, it gives CASSPLGGGGANYGYTF.

The chain combines TRBV6-1 with TRBJ1-1; maybe TRBD1 (6 bases). The germline V gene encodes CDR1 MNHNS and CDR2 SASEGT. V was pared by 5 bases and J by 4 bases, with 14 bases between. The CDR3 loop spans 14 amino acids. CDR3 region: CASSLTGQGTEAFF. The CDR3 nucleotides are TGTGCCAGCAGTCTAACAGGGCAAGGCACTGAAGCTTTCTTT.

This CDR3 is CASKRQINQPQHF. The CDR3 coding sequence is TGTGCCAGTAAAAGACAGATCAATCAGCCCCAGCATTTT. The chain has TRBV19 and TRBJ1-5; perhaps TRBD1 as D (5 bases). Looked up from germline, CDR1 is LNHDA and CDR2 is SQIVND (reference sequence). The CDR3 length is 13 residues. V lost 7 bases to trimming and J lost 3 bases, with 10 bases between them. Supplemented by reference TRBV19 and TRBJ1-5, the full variable domain reads DGGITQSPKYLFRKEGQNVTLSCEQNLNHDAMYWYRQDPGQGLRLIYYSQIVNDFQKGDIAEGYSVSREKKESFPLTVTSAQKNPTAFYLCASKRQINQPQHFGDGTRLSIL.